This passage covers 14 T cell receptor beta chains from one sample sequenced in a study of blood T cells in healthy people across ages. Then a second PCR, running roughly 7 to 11 cycles, was carried out with a sample-barcoded 5' primer and a J-beta primer mix. TCRdb independently ran MiXCR on the 5' RACE reads; one entry per CDR3 protein. Of hundreds of thousands of distinct CDR3 sequences listed, 45% to 60% were seen once; the top ten hold 45% to 55%. Sequenced material: blood. These TCRs come from a man aged 60-69 years in good health.

V and J are TRBV29-1 and TRBJ2-7; 12 bases fit TRBD2. The DNA end is more similar to TRBJ2-5, so the J call may be wrong. The CDR3 contains 13 residues. The germline V gene encodes CDR1 SQVTM and CDR2 ANQGSEA. DNA of the CDR3: TGCAGCGTGTGGGGACTAGCGGGAGAGACCCAGTACTTC. It encodes CSVWGLAGETQYF.

The V call is TRBV20-1, the J call TRBJ2-7; D may be TRBD1 (6 bases). Germline-derived CDR1 and CDR2 are DFQATT and SNEGSKA (reference sequence). Deletions cut 1 base from V and 4 bases from J, with 17 bases between. CDR3 size: 15 residues. The CDR3 bases are TGCAGTGCTAGAGCTCCCGGCAGGGGCGGGTACGAGCAGTACTTC. As protein: CSARAPGRGGYEQYF.

The CDR3 region is CAWSVGGSLNYGYTF. In DNA, the CDR3 is TGTGCCTGGAGTGTGGGCGGAAGCCTTAACTATGGCTACACCTTC. This chain connects TRBV30 to TRBJ1-2; D is undetermined. The V end lost 0 bases, the J end lost 1 base, and 12 bases lay between the germline ends. Per the germline V gene, CDR1 is GTSNPN and CDR2 is SVGIG (reference sequence). The CDR3 is 15 amino acids.

V usage is TRBV6-5 and J usage is TRBJ2-3; 9 bases map to TRBD2. This CDR3 has 14 residues. Trimming cost V 7 bases and J 6 bases; bases outside gene matches: 8. The germline gives CDR1 MNHEY, CDR2 SVGAGI. The chain's CDR3 is CASNRRGGSDTQYF. In nucleotides, the CDR3 is TGTGCCAGCAACAGGCGGGGGGGCTCTGATACGCAGTATTTT.

The chain has TRBV29-1 and TRBJ2-5, with 12 nucleotides matching TRBD2. The V gene's germline CDR1 is SQVTM and CDR2 ANQGSEA. V was clipped by 7 bases and J by 4 bases; unmatched bases: 7. The length of the CDR3 is 14 residues. The CDR3 is CSAFGLAGSETQYF. The CDR3 DNA is TGCAGCGCCTTCGGACTAGCGGGATCAGAGACCCAGTACTTC. The entire variable domain, with the rest obtained from reference TRBV29-1 and TRBJ2-5, is as follows: SAVISQKPSRDICQRGTSLTIQCQVDSQVTMMFWYRQQPGQSLTLIATANQGSEATYESGFVIDKFPISRPNLTFSTLTVSNMSPEDSSIYLCSAFGLAGSETQYFGPGTRLLVL.

In this sample, this clonotype turned up a few times. The V and J genes are TRBV6-1 and TRBJ2-7; D is uncertain. This CDR3 is 13 amino acids long. Germline-derived CDR1 and CDR2 are MNHNS and SASEGT. V dropped 2 bases and J dropped 5 bases, with 10 bases sitting between them. The CDR3 sequence is CASSETGFHEQYF. The CDR3 region has the DNA TGTGCCAGCAGTGAAACTGGGTTCCACGAGCAGTACTTC.

Notes on this clonotype: A much larger clone differs by one base, so this may be a read error. The J gene is TRBJ2-5, the V gene TRBV12-3 or TRBV12-4; D is ambiguous. The CDR3 spans 14 residues. V was trimmed by 3 bases and J by 11 bases, leaving 19 bases between them. The CDR3 region is CASSFGSNHNEQYF. The CDR3 region has the DNA TGTGCCAGCAGTTTTGGGTCCAACCACAATGAGCAGTACTTC.

V gene TRBV29-1 combines with J gene TRBJ1-4; D gene uncertain. The germline gives CDR1 SQVTM, CDR2 ANQGSEA. V gave up 7 bases and J gave up 8 bases, with 11 bases separating them. The CDR3 covers 11 residues. The CDR3 bases are TGCAGCGCTCAGACCGGGGAAAAACTGTTTTTT. Protein: CSAQTGEKLFF.

The chain uses TRBV4-1 and TRBJ2-3; the match to TRBD1 covers 7 bases. The CDR3 runs 15 residues. The germline V gene has CDR1 MGHRA and CDR2 YSYEKL. With 0 bases clipped from V and 5 bases from J, the junction kept 5 bases outside the gene matches. The CDR3 nucleotides are TGCGCCAGCAGCCAAGATCAGTCAGGGGGAGATACGCAGTATTTT. Protein: CASSQDQSGGDTQYF.

The chain employs TRBV7-3 and TRBJ2-5; 9 bases fit TRBD2. Trimming removed 4 bases from V and 2 bases from J; junction bases left unmatched: 2. The germline V gene encodes CDR1 SGHTA and CDR2 FQGTGA. The CDR3 length is 14 residues. The CDR3 sequence: CASSSAGGQETQYF. As DNA, the CDR3 is TGTGCCAGCAGCTCCGCGGGGGGGCAAGAGACCCAGTACTTC.

The chain is built from TRBV18 and TRBJ1-6; TRBD1 agrees at 9 bases. The germline V gene encodes CDR1 KGHSH and CDR2 LQKENI. V gave up 3 bases and J gave up 10 bases; unmatched junction bases: 10. There are 16 residues in the CDR3. The CDR3 region is CASSPGTGPYGSPLHF. CDR3 nucleotide sequence: TGTGCCAGCTCACCGGGGACAGGGCCTTATGGGTCACCCCTCCACTTT.

The chain joins TRBV28 to TRBJ2-3, with 8 positions matching TRBD2. The V and J ends lost 8 bases and 2 bases, in that order; junction bases with no gene match: 6. There are 14 residues in the CDR3. Germline V gene sequence: CDR1 MDHEN, CDR2 SYDVKM. The CDR3 region is CASRTSGPTDTQYF. CDR3 bases: TGTGCCAGCCGTACTAGCGGACCCACAGATACGCAGTATTTT.

V gene TRBV27 combines with J gene TRBJ1-3, with D tentatively TRBD1 (5 bases). V was shortened by 3 bases and J by 0 bases, with 9 bases between the two germline ends. Germline V CDR1 and CDR2: MNHEY, SMNVEV (reference sequence). The CDR3 consists of 15 residues. CDR3 protein: CASSFRGVSGNTIYF. As DNA, the CDR3 is TGTGCCAGCAGTTTCCGGGGGGTCTCTGGAAACACCATATATTTT.

The rearrangement uses TRBV4-2 and TRBJ2-1; unclear D gene. The germline V gene has CDR1 LGHNA and CDR2 YNFKEQ. The CDR3 extends over 17 amino acids. Deletions cut 0 bases from V and 3 bases from J, with 15 bases between. The CDR3 region is CASSQDWVNFFYNEQFF. The DNA for the CDR3 is TGTGCCAGCAGCCAAGATTGGGTGAATTTTTTCTACAATGAGCAGTTCTTC.